A single sample gave rise to the 9 T cell receptor beta chains below, sequenced in a study of blood T cell repertoires in COVID-19. Sequencing was performed with immunoSEQ multiplex PCR; in TCRdb, only in-frame clones are kept and a portion is missing. The data contain about 170,000 clones, around nine tenths of them singletons. Sequenced material: peripheral blood. Receptors originate from an elderly woman with COVID-19, enrolled during active disease.

This clone showed up just once. The V and J genes are TRBV2 and TRBJ1-2, with TRBD1 identical over 9 bases. The CDR3 has 14 amino acids. Germline assignment: CDR1 SNHLY and CDR2 FYNNEI. Trimming at V came to 6 bases and at J to 6 bases, leaving 8 bases not matched to a gene. For the CDR3, the DNA is TGTGCCAGCAGCGCTGGACAGGGGAGGAATGGCTACACCTTC. Protein product: CASSAGQGRNGYTF.

V and J are TRBV5-1 and TRBJ2-2; TRBD2 matches at 7 bases. CDR3 length: 15 residues. V dropped 0 bases and J dropped 2; count of bases not matched to a gene: 1. Germline lookup yields CDR1 SGHRS and CDR2 YFSETQ. For the CDR3, the DNA is TGCGCCAGCAGCTTGGGCGGGGGTAACACCGGGGAGCTGTTTTTT. It translates to CASSLGGGNTGELFF.

In its sample, this clone was seen once. The chain employs TRBV18 and TRBJ1-5, with D tentatively TRBD1 (6 bases). The germline V gene encodes CDR1 KGHSH and CDR2 LQKENI. This CDR3 is 16 amino acids long. Trimming removed 2 bases from V and 10 bases from J, with 21 bases in between. This CDR3 is CASSPGSGGPQEPQHF. In DNA form, the CDR3 reads TGTGCCAGCTCACCAGGGTCGGGGGGCCCTCAGGAACCCCAGCATTTT.

The V and J genes are TRBV4-3 and TRBJ2-3; 10 bases are a match to TRBD2. Unmatched junction bases numbered 4, after V lost 0 bases and J lost 1 base. The CDR3 extends over 17 amino acids. CDR1 is LGHNA and CDR2 is YSLEER in the germline V gene. The CDR3 reads CASSQDGGTSGTDTQYF. In DNA, the CDR3 is TGCGCCAGCAGCCAAGATGGCGGGACTAGCGGCACAGATACGCAGTATTTT.

This sequence joins TRBV24-1 and TRBJ2-2, with a weak D call TRBD2 (5 bases). V dropped 5 bases and J dropped 5 bases, with 8 bases sitting between them. From germline, CDR1 is KGHDR and CDR2 SFDVKD. The CDR3 contains 13 residues. CDR3 residues: CATSARGTGELFF. CDR3 nucleotide sequence: TGTGCCACCAGTGCCCGGGGTACCGGGGAGCTGTTTTTT.

The CDR3, as DNA: TGTGCCAGCAGCCCGCGGGCTGGAGGCTCCTATAATTCACCCCTCCACTTT. Translating gives CASSPRAGGSYNSPLHF. The chain employs TRBV11-2 and TRBJ1-6, with unresolved D. Germline V gene lookup returns CDR1 SGHAT and CDR2 FQNNGV. The CDR3 contains 17 residues. V lost 5 bases to trimming and J lost 0 bases, with 14 bases between them.

V is TRBV28 and J is TRBJ2-7; D possibly corresponds to TRBD2 (6 bases). V was pared by 6 bases and J by 0 bases, with 12 bases between. The CDR3 consists of 14 residues. Per germline, CDR1 MDHEN and CDR2 SYDVKM. The CDR3 sequence: CASRRGGTSYEQYF. The CDR3 region has the DNA TGTGCCAGCAGGCGCGGAGGGACCTCCTACGAGCAGTACTTC.

This clone has a handful of counts. The rearrangement links TRBV28 to TRBJ2-1; D is unclear. CDR3 length: 15 residues. Trimming took 2 bases from V and 5 from J, leaving 13 bases between them. From germline, CDR1 is MDHEN and CDR2 SYDVKM. CDR3 in amino acids: CASSLTLADNNEQFF. The DNA of the CDR3 is TGTGCCAGCAGTTTAACTTTAGCCGATAACAATGAGCAGTTCTTC.

The chain combines TRBV3-1 (or the pseudogene TRBV3-2) with TRBJ2-1; 7 positions agree with TRBD2. Germline loops: CDR1 LGHDT, CDR2 YNNKEL (reference sequence). CDR3 length: 17 amino acids. Germline trimming cut 0 bases from V and 1 base from J; bases unmatched to any gene: 6. The CDR3 DNA reads TGTGCCAGCAGCCAAGATCCGGGAGGAACATCCTACAATGAGCAGTTCTTC. Protein: CASSQDPGGTSYNEQFF.